This TCR beta chain was obtained from a study of cytomegalovirus exposure and HLA in healthy donors. A multiplex PCR was run with 60 Vbeta primers and 13 Jbeta primers. Clones were sequenced by immunoSEQ multiplex PCR, and TCRdb holds only the in-frame ones, with some missing. The table lists 220,000 or so clones, roughly 70% of them singletons. The receptor's source is a woman in her twenties or thirties in good health and CMV-seronegative. Specimen: PBMCs.

This chain's CDR3 is CASSINTGELFF. As DNA, the CDR3 is TGTGCCAGCAGCATTAACACCGGGGAGCTGTTTTTT. This sequence joins TRBV27 and TRBJ2-2; D unclear. Trimming stripped 6 bases from V and 2 bases from J, with 4 bases between. This CDR3 has 12 residues. CDR1 is MNHEY and CDR2 is SMNVEV in the germline V gene (reference sequence).